This passage covers 8 T cell receptor beta chains from one sample sequenced in a study of cytomegalovirus exposure and HLA in healthy donors. Libraries were prepared by immunoSEQ multiplex PCR; TCRdb keeps only in-frame clonotypes and omits some of them. In the table there are over 150,000 clones, around 81% of which are singletons. The sequencing input was PBMCs. These receptors all stem from a woman aged 18-35 years in good health and CMV-seropositive.

V gene TRBV7-9 combines with J gene TRBJ2-7; D is unresolved. V shed 4 bases and J shed 3 bases, with 7 bases lying between them. This CDR3 is built from 12 residues. The germline V gene has CDR1 SEHNR and CDR2 FQNEAQ (reference sequence). This chain's CDR3 is CASSWSLYEQYF. CDR3 bases: TGTGCCAGCAGCTGGAGCCTCTACGAGCAGTACTTC.

The chain recombines TRBV19 with TRBJ2-3; 9 positions match TRBD1. The trim removed 5 bases at V and 4 bases at J, leaving 7 bases unmatched. This CDR3 is built from 15 residues. Germline-derived CDR1 and CDR2 are LNHDA and SQIVND (reference sequence). The CDR3 reads CASSAGDRAADTQYF. The CDR3 bases are TGTGCCAGTAGTGCCGGGGACAGGGCGGCAGATACGCAGTATTTT. Drawing the rest from reference TRBV19 and TRBJ2-3, the complete variable domain is DGGITQSPKYLFRKEGQNVTLSCEQNLNHDAMYWYRQDPGQGLRLIYYSQIVNDFQKGDIAEGYSVSREKKESFPLTVTSAQKNPTAFYLCASSAGDRAADTQYFGPGTRLTVL.

V is TRBV11-3 and J is TRBJ1-5; 9 positions agree with TRBD1. Trimming cost V 8 bases and J 5 bases; bases outside gene matches: 4. CDR1 SGHNT and CDR2 YENEEA come from the germline V gene. The length of the CDR3 is 13 residues. As DNA, the CDR3 is TGTGCCAGCGGACAGGGGTCCGATCAGCCCCAGCATTTT. Its translation: CASGQGSDQPQHF.

This clone was counted a few times. Written as DNA, the CDR3 is TGCGCCAGCAGCCAAGATGGGCCACATGAGCAGTTCTTC. Protein product: CASSQDGPHEQFF. V is TRBV4-1 and J is TRBJ2-1; D gene unclear. CDR3 size: 13 residues. CDR1 is MGHRA and CDR2 is YSYEKL in the germline V gene. V lost 0 bases and J lost 8, with 8 bases in between.

In this sample, this clone turned up once. The chain couples TRBV9 to TRBJ2-1, with a possible D match to TRBD1 (5 bases). Germline lookup yields CDR1 SGDLS and CDR2 YYNGEE. Trimming stripped 3 bases from V and 0 bases from J, with 10 bases between. This CDR3 spans 15 amino acids. This CDR3 reads CASSATGASYNEQFF. CDR3 DNA: TGTGCCAGCAGCGCGACTGGGGCCTCCTACAATGAGCAGTTCTTC.

This CDR3 is CASSVGSPNYGYTF. For the CDR3, the DNA is TGTGCCAGCAGCGTTGGGAGCCCTAACTATGGCTACACCTTC. The chain combines TRBV9 with TRBJ1-2, with D hard to call. Trimming took off 2 bases at V and 0 bases at J, with 8 bases between the two ends. The germline CDR1 and CDR2 sequences are SGDLS and YYNGEE. CDR3 size: 14 residues. The full variable domain, in which reference TRBV9 and TRBJ1-2 provide the parts outside the CDR3, is DSGVTQTPKHLITATGQRVTLRCSPRSGDLSVYWYQQSLDQGLQFLIQYYNGEERAKGNILERFSAQQFPDLHSELNLSSLELGDSALYFCASSVGSPNYGYTFGSGTRLTVV.

The rearrangement links TRBV7-3 to TRBJ1-6, with D tentatively TRBD1 (5 bases). The CDR3 covers 14 residues. Germline V gives CDR1 SGHTA, CDR2 FQGTGA. V gave up 4 bases and J gave up 6 bases, with 10 bases separating them. In nucleotides, the CDR3 is TGTGCCAGCAGCTCGGGACTGCGTAATTCACCCCTCCACTTT. As protein: CASSSGLRNSPLHF.

The chain recombines TRBV12-5 with TRBJ2-5; possible D gene TRBD1, 5 bases. V shed 6 bases and J shed 6 bases, with 11 bases lying between them. The CDR3 length is 12 residues. From germline, CDR1 is LGHNT and CDR2 FRNRAP. The DNA for the CDR3 is TGTGCTAGTGGCGCGACAGTCCAGACCCAGTACTTC. Protein: CASGATVQTQYF.